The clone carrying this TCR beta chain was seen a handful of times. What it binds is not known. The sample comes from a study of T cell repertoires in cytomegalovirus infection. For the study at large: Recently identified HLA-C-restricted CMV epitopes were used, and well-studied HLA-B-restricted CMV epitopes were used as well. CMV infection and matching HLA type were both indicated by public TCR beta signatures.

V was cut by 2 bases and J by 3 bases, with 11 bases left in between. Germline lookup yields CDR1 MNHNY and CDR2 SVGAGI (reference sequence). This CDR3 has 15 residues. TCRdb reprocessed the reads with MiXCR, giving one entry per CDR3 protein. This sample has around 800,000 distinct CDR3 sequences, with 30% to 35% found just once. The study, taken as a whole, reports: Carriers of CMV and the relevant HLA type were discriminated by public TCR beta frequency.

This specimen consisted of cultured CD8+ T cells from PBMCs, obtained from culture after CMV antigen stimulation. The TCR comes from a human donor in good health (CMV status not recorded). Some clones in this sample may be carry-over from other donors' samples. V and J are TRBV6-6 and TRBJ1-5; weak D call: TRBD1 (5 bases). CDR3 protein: CASSYAGGYNQPQHF. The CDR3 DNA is TGTGCCAGCAGTTACGCCGGGGGATACAATCAGCCCCAGCATTTT.